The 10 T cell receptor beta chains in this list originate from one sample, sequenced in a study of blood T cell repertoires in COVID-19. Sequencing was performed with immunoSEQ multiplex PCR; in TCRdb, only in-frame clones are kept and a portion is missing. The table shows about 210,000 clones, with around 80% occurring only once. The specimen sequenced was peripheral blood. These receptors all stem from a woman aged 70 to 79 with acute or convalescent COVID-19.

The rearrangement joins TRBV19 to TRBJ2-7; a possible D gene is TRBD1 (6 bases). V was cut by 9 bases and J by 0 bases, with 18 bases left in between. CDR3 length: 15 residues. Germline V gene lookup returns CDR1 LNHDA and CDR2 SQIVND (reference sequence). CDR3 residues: CASQKGRGGSYEQYF. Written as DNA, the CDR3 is TGTGCCAGCCAAAAAGGGAGAGGGGGCTCCTACGAGCAGTACTTC.

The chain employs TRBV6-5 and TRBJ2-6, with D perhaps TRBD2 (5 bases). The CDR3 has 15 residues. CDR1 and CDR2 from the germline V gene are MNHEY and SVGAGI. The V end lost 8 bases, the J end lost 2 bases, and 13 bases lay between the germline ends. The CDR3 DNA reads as TGTGCCAGCGTAGAACTCGGGACTGGGGCCAACGTCCTGACTTTC. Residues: CASVELGTGANVLTF.

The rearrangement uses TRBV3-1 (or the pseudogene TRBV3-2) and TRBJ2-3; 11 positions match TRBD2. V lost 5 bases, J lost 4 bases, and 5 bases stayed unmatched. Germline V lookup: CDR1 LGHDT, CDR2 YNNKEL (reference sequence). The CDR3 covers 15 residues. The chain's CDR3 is CASSLAGGLSDTQYF. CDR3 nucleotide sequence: TGTGCCAGCAGCTTAGCGGGGGGGCTCTCAGATACGCAGTATTTT.

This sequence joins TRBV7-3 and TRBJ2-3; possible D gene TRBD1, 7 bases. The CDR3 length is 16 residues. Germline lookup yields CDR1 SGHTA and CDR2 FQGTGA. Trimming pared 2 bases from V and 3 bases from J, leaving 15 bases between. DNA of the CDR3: TGTGCCAGCAGCTTAGGGTTGGCAGGGGGGACAGATACGCAGTATTTT. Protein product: CASSLGLAGGTDTQYF.

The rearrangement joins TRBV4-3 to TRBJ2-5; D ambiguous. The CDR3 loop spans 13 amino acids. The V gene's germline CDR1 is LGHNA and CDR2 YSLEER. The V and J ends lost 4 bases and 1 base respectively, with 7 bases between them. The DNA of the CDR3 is TGCGCCAGCAGCCTCAGGCCCCAAGAGACCCAGTACTTC. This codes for CASSLRPQETQYF.

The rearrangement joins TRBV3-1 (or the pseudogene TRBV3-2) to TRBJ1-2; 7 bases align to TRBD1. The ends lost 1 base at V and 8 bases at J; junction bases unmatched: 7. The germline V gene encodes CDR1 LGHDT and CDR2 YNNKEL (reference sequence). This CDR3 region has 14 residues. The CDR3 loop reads CASSQGQGREGYTF. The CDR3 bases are TGTGCCAGCAGCCAAGGACAGGGAAGGGAAGGCTACACCTTC.

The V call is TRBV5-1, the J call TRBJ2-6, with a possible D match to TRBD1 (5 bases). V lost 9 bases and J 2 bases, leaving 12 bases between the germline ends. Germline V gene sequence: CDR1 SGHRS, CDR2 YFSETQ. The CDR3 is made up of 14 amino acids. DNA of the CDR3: TGCGCCACTACCGACAGAGCTGGGGCCAACGTCCTGACTTTC. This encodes CATTDRAGANVLTF.

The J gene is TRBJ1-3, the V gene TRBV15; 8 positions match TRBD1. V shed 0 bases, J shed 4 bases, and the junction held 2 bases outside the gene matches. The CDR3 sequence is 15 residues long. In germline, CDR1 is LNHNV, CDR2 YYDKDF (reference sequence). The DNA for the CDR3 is TGTGCCACCAGCAGAGACCAGGGGGCCGGAAACACCATATATTTT. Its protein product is CATSRDQGAGNTIYF.

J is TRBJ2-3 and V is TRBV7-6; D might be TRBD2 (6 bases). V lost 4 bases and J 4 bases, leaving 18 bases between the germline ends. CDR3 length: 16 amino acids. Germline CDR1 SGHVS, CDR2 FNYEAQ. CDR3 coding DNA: TGTGCCAGCAGCTCCCGGGGGTCATTAGCAGCAGATACGCAGTATTTT. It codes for CASSSRGSLAADTQYF.

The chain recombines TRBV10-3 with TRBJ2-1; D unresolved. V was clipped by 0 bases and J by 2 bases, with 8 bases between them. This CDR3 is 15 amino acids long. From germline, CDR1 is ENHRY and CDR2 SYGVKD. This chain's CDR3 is CAISESRLTYNEQFF. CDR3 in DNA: TGTGCCATCAGTGAGTCGCGGCTTACCTACAATGAGCAGTTCTTC.